The sequence of this TCR beta chain was determined in a study of T-cell memory formation after mild COVID-19. Study-wide results and limits: Shrinking CD4+ clones resided mostly in CM and EM, and CD8+ ones in EMRA. While clones contracting from day 15 to 85 were balanced between CD4 and CD8, later expanders leaned CD4+.

TCRdb re-called the 5' RACE reads with MiXCR, one entry per CDR3 protein. The sample holds nearly 40,000 distinct CDR3 sequences, roughly 6.1% seen once. Details on this clonotype: The antigen is not known.

The sample taken for sequencing was PBMCs or a T cell subset sorted from them (not recorded which). This receptor was obtained from an adult who had mild COVID-19 (a few samples of this study predate the infection). Cell type and time point are not known.

CDR3 sequence: CASSYSYGVGYTF. The CDR3 DNA reads TGTGCCAGCAGTTACTCATACGGGGTCGGCTACACCTTC. V and J are TRBV6-2 or TRBV6-3 and TRBJ1-2; D not resolved. V was pared by 0 bases and J by 8 bases, with 10 bases between. The germline CDR1 and CDR2 sequences are MNHEY and SVGEGT. The length of the CDR3 is 13 residues.